This T cell receptor beta chain was identified in a study of T-cell memory formation after mild COVID-19. TCRdb called the 5' RACE reads again in MiXCR, with one record for every CDR3 protein. The sample shows roughly 480,000 distinct CDR3 sequences, approximately 25% of them seen only once. This clonotype was picked up a small number of times. The CDR3 extends over 14 amino acids. V was clipped by 1 base and J by 14 bases; unmatched bases: 12. The V gene's germline CDR1 is SGHTA and CDR2 FQGNSA. The clonotype comes from an adult woman who had mild COVID-19 (a few samples of this study predate the infection). Cell type and time point are not known. The sequenced material came from PBMCs or a T cell subset sorted from them (not recorded which). The V gene is TRBV7-2, the J gene TRBJ1-2, with TRBD1 matching over 8 bases. CDR3 loop: CASSLVQGASRQTF. The CDR3 DNA is TGTGCCAGCAGCTTAGTGCAGGGGGCTTCCCGACAAACCTTC.